This T cell receptor beta chain was documented in a study of blood T cell repertoires in COVID-19 (dated by TCRdb to 2019 to 2021). The study in broad terms: Samples from collaborators originated in the United States, Italy and Spain and spanned both the acute and convalescent phases of COVID-19. Nearly every sample came with metadata listing a de-identified subject ID, COVID-19 status, age in years and sex. HLA class I and class II types, where available, came from metadata supplied by the sample provider rather than from assay-based typing. The prospective study material was composed of cDNA or gDNA derived from T cells, B-cell-depleted T cells, or PBMCs. Subjects who had been exposed to COVID-19, were actively infected with it, or had recovered from it provided the deeply sampled blood TCRbeta repertoires that made up the dataset. The repertoires were made available in a free public database intended to serve as a resource for research on the immune response to SARS-CoV-2. The samples were drawn from the first 160 participants of the ongoing ImmuneRACE study and from 950 to 1,500 subjects provided by 6 global collaborators. The investigation overall reported the following: The amount of clinical and demographic metadata varied by source and participant and was provided uncurated.

V sheds 6 bases and J sheds 4 bases, leaving 13 bases between their ends. According to the germline V gene (reference sequence), CDR1 reads LNHDA and CDR2 reads SQIVND. The CDR3 starts with the cysteine, ends with the phenylalanine, and has 14 residues. Only CDR3 DNA is held: 42 bases, read in frame from base 1. Notes on this clone: This receptor's antigen is unknown. Per-nucleotide qualities are absent, and no much larger clonotype sits a single base away.

TCRbeta CDR3 regions were amplified from genomic DNA by means of the immunoSEQ Assay, a bias-controlled multiplex PCR. The study's processing was this. The number of nucleated cells in each sample was estimated from the amplification of reference gene primers within the assay. To quantify the absolute abundance of each unique TCRbeta CDR3 rearrangement, sequence reads were collapsed and filtered. For each sample, productive Simpson clonality was calculated as the square root of Simpson's diversity index across productive rearrangements. This immuneACCESS table, as held by TCRdb, lists in-frame sequences with V and J called but not all clones. Of the missing ones, under half trace to an unresolved V gene in checked studies; the others have no known cause. The D gene and trimming were derived from the DNA, and the V and J assignments and clone size from that table. The sample table holds some 29,000 clones, of which around nine tenths were seen once. The ten biggest clones cover roughly 15% of the sample.

Collaborating institutions collected whole blood in K2EDTA tubes following their own protocols. Collaborator samples were shipped for TCRbeta analysis as frozen whole blood, isolated PBMCs, or DNA extracted from either sample type. The V gene is TRBV19 and the J gene is TRBJ2-1; TRBD1 is possibly the D segment (6 matching bases). This receptor was obtained from a human donor in a cohort sampled during active COVID-19. The specimen sequenced was peripheral blood. The CDR3 region has the sequence CASRDGQPYNEQFF. DNA sequence: TGTGCCAGTAGGGACGGACAGCCTTACAATGAGCAGTTCTTC.